One TCR beta chain is described in this entry. CDR1 is SGHDN, CDR2 FVKESK, per germline. V gave up 1 base and J gave up 3 bases; unmatched junction bases: 0. The CDR3 consists of 14 residues. These data belong to a study of blood T cell repertoires in COVID-19. Study in general: Acute-phase and convalescent COVID-19 samples originated in the United States, Italy and Spain. From T cells, B-cell-depleted T cells, or PBMCs came the material, which was cDNA or gDNA.

Authors' methods: Amplification with reference gene primers provided the estimates of nucleated cell counts. Produced via immunoSEQ multiplex PCR; TCRdb's table is partial and in-frame only. V, J and clone size reflect that table, while D and trimming were determined from the DNA. The table records about 15,000 clones, more than 70% of them present only once. This sequence was found in a human donor in a cohort sampled during active COVID-19. The sequenced sample was peripheral blood. This rearrangement joins TRBV14 to TRBJ1-3, with 7 bases lining up with TRBD1. The CDR3: CASSQAGGGNTIYF. Written as DNA, the CDR3 is TGTGCCAGCAGCCAAGCAGGGGGTGGAAACACCATATATTTT.